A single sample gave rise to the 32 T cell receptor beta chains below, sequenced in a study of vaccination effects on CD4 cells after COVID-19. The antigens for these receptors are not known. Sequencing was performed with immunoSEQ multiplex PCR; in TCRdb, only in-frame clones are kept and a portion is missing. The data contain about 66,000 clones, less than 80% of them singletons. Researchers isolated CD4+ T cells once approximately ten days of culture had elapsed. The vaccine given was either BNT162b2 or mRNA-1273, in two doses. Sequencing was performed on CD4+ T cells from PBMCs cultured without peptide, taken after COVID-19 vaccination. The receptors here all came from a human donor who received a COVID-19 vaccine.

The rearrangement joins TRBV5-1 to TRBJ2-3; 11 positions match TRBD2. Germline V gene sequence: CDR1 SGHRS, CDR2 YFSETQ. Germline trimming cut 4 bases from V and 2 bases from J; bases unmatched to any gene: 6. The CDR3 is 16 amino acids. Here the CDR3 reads CASSPGTSGDTDTQYF. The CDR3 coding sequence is TGCGCCAGCAGCCCCGGGACTAGCGGAGACACAGATACGCAGTATTTT.

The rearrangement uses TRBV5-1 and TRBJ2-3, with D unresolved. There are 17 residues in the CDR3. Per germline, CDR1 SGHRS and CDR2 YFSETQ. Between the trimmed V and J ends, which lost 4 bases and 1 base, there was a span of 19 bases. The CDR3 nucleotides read TGCGCCAGCAGCACACCGATCCGGGCCGCAGGCACAGATACGCAGTATTTT. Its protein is CASSTPIRAAGTDTQYF.

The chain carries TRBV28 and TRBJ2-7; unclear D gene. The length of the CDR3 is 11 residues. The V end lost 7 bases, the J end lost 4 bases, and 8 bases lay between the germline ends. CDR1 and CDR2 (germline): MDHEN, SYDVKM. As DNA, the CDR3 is TGTGCCAGCAACAACAGATACGAGCAGTACGTC. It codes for CASNNRYEQYV.

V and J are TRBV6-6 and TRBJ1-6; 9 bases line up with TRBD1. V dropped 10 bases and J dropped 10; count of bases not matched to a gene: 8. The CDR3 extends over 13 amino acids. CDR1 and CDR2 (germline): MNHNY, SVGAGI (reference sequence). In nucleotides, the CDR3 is TGTGCCATTACAGGGGGCCCTCAGTCACCCCTCCACTTT. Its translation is CAITGGPQSPLHF.

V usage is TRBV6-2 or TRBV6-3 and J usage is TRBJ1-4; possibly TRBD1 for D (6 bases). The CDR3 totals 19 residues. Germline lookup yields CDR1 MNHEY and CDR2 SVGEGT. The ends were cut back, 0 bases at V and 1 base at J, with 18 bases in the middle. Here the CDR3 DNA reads TGTGCCAGCAGTTACTCGACACAGGGCGCTACGAAAACTAATGAAAAACTGTTTTTT. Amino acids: CASSYSTQGATKTNEKLFF.

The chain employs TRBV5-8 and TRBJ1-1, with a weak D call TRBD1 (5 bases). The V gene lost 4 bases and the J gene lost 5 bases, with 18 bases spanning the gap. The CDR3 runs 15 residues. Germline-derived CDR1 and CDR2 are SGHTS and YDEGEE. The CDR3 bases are TGTGCCAGCAGCGAAGGACTGGATCGGGGGACTGAAGCTTTCTTT. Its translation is CASSEGLDRGTEAFF.

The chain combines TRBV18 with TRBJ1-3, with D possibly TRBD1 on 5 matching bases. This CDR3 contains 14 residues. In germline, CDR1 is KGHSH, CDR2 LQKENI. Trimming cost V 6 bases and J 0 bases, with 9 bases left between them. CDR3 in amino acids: CASSSGSSGNTIYF. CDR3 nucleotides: TGTGCCAGCTCGTCAGGGAGCTCTGGAAACACCATATATTTT.

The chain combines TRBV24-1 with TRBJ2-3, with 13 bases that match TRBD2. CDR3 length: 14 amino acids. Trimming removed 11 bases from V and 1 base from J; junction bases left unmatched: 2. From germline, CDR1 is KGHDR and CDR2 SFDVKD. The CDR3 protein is CAIGLAGGTDTQYF. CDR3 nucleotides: TGTGCCATCGGACTAGCGGGGGGCACAGATACGCAGTATTTT.

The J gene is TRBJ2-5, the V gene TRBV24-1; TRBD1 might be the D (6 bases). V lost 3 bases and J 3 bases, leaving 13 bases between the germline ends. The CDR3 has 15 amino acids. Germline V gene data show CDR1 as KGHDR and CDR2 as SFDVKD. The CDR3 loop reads CATSDPGQLEETQYF. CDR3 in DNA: TGTGCCACCAGTGATCCCGGACAGCTCGAAGAGACCCAGTACTTC.

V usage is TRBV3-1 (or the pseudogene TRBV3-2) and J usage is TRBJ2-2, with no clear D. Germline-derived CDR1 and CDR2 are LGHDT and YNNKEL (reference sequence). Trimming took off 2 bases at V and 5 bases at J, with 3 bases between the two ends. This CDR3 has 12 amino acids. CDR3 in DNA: TGTGCCAGCAGCCAATTGACCGGGGAGCTGTTTTTT. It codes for CASSQLTGELFF.

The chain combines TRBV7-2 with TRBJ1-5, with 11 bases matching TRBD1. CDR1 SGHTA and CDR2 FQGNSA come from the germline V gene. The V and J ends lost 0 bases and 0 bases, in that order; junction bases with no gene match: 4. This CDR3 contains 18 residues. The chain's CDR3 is CASSLAGTGGGSNQPQHF. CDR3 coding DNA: TGTGCCAGCAGCTTAGCTGGGACAGGGGGTGGTAGCAATCAGCCCCAGCATTTT.

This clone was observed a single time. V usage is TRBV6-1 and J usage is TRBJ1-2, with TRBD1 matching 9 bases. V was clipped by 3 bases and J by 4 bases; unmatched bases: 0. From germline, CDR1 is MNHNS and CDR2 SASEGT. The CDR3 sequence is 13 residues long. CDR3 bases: TGTGCCAGCAGTGAGGACAGGGGCTATGGCTACACCTTC. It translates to CASSEDRGYGYTF.

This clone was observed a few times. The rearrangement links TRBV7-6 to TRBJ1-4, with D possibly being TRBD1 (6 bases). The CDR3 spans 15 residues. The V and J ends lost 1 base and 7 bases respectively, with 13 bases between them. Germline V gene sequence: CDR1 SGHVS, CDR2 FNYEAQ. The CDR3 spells CASSLGGRGGEKLFF. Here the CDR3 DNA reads TGTGCCAGCAGCTTAGGGGGCAGGGGAGGTGAAAAACTGTTTTTT.

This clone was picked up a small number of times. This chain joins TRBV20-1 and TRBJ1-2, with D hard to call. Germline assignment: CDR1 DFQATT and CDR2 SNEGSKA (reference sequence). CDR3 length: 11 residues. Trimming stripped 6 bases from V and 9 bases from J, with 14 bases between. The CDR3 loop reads CSAPTSRRYTF. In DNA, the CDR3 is TGCAGTGCCCCCACGTCACGGCGCTACACCTTC.

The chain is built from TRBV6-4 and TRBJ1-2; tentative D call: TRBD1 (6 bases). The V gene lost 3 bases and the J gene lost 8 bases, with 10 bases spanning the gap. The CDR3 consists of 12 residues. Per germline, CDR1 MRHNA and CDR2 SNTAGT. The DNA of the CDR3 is TGTGCCAGCAGTGATTCGGGGACAGGCTACACCTTC. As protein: CASSDSGTGYTF.

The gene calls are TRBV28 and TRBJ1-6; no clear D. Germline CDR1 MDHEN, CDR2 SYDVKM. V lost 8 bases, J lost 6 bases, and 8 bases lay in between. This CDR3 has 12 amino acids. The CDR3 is CASLRANSPLHF. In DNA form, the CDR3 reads TGTGCCAGCTTACGGGCTAATTCACCCCTCCACTTT.

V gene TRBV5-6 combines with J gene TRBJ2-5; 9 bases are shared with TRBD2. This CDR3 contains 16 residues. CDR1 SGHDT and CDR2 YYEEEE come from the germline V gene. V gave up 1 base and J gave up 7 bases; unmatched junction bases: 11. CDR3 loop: CASSLWPAGGVGTQYF. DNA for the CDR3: TGTGCCAGCAGCTTGTGGCCAGCGGGGGGCGTAGGGACCCAGTACTTC.

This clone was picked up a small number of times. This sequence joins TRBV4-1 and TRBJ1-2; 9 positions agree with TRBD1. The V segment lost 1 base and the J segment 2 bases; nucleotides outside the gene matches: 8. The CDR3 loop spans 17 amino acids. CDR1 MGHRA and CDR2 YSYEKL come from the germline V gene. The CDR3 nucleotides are TGCGCCAGCAGCCAAGCTGAATACAGGGGGCCCAACTATGGCTACACCTTC. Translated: CASSQAEYRGPNYGYTF.

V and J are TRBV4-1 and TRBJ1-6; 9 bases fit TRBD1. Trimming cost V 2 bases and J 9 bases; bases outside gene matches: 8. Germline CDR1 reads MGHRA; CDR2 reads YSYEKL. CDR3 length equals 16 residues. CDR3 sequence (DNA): TGCGCCAGCAGCCAATCGAGGGGACAGGGAAGTTCACCCCTCCACTTT. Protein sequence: CASSQSRGQGSSPLHF.

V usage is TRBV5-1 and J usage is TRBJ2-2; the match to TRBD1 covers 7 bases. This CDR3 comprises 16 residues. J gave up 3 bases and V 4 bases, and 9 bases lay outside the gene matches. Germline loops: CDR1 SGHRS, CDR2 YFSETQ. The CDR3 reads CASSPPTGVDTGELFF. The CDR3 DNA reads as TGCGCCAGCAGCCCACCAACAGGGGTGGACACCGGGGAGCTGTTTTTT.

CDR3 residues: CATSIAGATDTQYF. In DNA form, the CDR3 reads TGTGCCACCAGTATCGCGGGGGCCACAGATACGCAGTATTTT. V and J are TRBV24-1 and TRBJ2-3, with D maybe TRBD2 (7 bases). CDR3 length: 14 amino acids. Germline lookup yields CDR1 KGHDR and CDR2 SFDVKD. V shed 6 bases and J shed 2 bases, with 11 bases lying between them.

Here the CDR3 DNA reads TGTGCCAGCAGTGAACGGGGGGTAGTCTCCGGAAACACCATATATTTT. This encodes CASSERGVVSGNTIYF. The V and J genes are TRBV2 and TRBJ1-3; maybe TRBD1 (5 bases). CDR3 length: 16 amino acids. V lost 2 bases to trimming and J lost 4 bases, with 15 bases between them. CDR1 is SNHLY and CDR2 is FYNNEI in the germline V gene.

The CDR3 protein is CASSGTGYNEQFF. CDR3 in DNA: TGTGCCTCCAGTGGGACAGGCTACAATGAGCAGTTCTTC. This chain connects TRBV10-3 to TRBJ2-1, with 8 positions matching TRBD1. The CDR3 extends over 13 amino acids. CDR1 is ENHRY and CDR2 is SYGVKD in the germline V gene. J gave up 3 bases and V 11 bases, and 6 bases lay outside the gene matches.

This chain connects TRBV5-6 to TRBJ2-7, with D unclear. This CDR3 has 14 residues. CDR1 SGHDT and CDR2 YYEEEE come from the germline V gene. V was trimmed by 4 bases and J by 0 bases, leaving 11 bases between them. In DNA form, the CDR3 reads TGTGCCAGCAGCGCGATACAGAGCTCCTACGAGCAGTACGTC. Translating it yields CASSAIQSSYEQYV.

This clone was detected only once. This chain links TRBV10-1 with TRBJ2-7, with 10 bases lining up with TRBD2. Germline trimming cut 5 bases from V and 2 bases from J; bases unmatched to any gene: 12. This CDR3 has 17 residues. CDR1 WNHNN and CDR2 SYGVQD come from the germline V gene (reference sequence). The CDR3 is CASSFPRTTSGTYEQYV. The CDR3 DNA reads TGCGCCAGCAGTTTCCCTCGGACTACTAGCGGGACCTACGAGCAGTACGTC.

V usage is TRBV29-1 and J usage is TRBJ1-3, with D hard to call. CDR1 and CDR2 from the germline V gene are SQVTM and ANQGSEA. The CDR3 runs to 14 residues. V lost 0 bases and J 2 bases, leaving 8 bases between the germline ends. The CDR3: CSVEEAGTGNTIYF. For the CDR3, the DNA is TGCAGCGTTGAAGAAGCAGGAACTGGAAACACCATATATTTT.

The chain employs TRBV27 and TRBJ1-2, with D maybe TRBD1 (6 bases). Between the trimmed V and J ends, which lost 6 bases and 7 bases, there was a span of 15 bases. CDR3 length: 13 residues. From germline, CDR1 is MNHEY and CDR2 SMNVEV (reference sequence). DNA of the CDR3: TGTGCCAGCAGCTTCGTCGGGGGCCGTGGCTACACCTTC. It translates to CASSFVGGRGYTF.

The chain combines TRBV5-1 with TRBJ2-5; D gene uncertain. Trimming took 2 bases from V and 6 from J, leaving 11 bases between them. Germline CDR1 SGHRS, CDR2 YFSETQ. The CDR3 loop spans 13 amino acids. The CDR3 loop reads CASSFSAAQTQYF. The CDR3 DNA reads TGCGCCAGCAGCTTCTCAGCTGCCCAGACCCAGTACTTC.

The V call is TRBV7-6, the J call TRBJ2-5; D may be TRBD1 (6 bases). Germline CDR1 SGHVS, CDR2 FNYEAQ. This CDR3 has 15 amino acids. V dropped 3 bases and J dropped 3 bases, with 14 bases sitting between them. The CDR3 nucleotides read TGTGCCAGCAGCTTCCCCCAAGGGGGAAAAGAGACCCAGTACTTC. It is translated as CASSFPQGGKETQYF.

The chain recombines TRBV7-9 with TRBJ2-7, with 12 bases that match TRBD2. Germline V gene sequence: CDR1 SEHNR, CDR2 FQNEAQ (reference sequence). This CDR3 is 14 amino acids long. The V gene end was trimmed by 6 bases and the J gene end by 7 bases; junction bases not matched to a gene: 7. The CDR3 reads CASSPSGGAREQYV. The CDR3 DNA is TGTGCCAGCAGTCCTAGCGGGGGGGCTCGTGAGCAGTACGTC.

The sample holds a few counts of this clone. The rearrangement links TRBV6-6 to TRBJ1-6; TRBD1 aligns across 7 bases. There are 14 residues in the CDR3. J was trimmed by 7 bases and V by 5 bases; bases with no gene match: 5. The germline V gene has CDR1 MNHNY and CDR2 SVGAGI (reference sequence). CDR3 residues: CASSRDRLNSPLHF. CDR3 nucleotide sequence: TGTGCCAGCAGTCGGGACAGACTGAATTCACCCCTCCACTTT.

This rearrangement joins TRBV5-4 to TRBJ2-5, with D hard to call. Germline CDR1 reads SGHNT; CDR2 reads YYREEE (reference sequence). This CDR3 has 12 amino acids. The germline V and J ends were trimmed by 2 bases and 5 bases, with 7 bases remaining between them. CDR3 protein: CASSLGRETQYF. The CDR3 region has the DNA TGTGCCAGCAGCTTAGGTAGGGAGACCCAGTACTTC.